This TCR beta chain comes out of a study of blood T cell repertoires in COVID-19. Study in general: Researchers got acute and convalescent COVID-19 samples from the United States, Italy and Spain. Sources were T cells, B-cell-depleted T cells, or PBMCs; the material itself was cDNA or gDNA.

Trimming took 4 bases from V and 4 from J; bases not matched to a gene: 12. The CDR3 has 16 amino acids. Looked up from germline, CDR1 is SGHRS and CDR2 is YFSETQ. Original handling: Amplifying reference gene primers gave estimates of nucleated cell counts. Here immunoSEQ multiplex PCR was the method, and the copy in TCRdb shows in-frame clones only, minus some. That table gives V, J and clone size, and the DNA gave D and trimming. The data show some 78,000 clones, with 85% to 90% seen just once and roughly 4.5% held by the top ten. This receptor was taken from a woman aged 80 or over with active or convalescent COVID-19. The sequenced sample was peripheral blood. V is TRBV5-1 and J is TRBJ2-7, with 9 nucleotides matching TRBD1. This chain's CDR3 is CASSRSGTGRGYEQYF. The CDR3 DNA follows: TGCGCCAGCAGCCGGTCCGGGACAGGGAGGGGTTACGAGCAGTACTTC.